This T cell receptor (beta chain) was found in a study of blood T cell repertoires in COVID-19. Method: immunoSEQ multiplex PCR; TCRdb's copy keeps in-frame clones and lacks some. The sample holds about 250,000 clones; around 90% are singletons and the top ten take less than 0.95%. This TCR was recovered from a middle-aged woman who had recovered from COVID-19. The sequenced sample consisted of peripheral blood.

The CDR3 DNA reads TGTGCCAGCAGAGCCGGGGGTGGAAATAATTCACCCCTCCACTTT. Translated: CASRAGGGNNSPLHF. The chain couples TRBV5-8 to TRBJ1-6, with a weak D call TRBD1 (5 bases). Trimming stripped 5 bases from V and 5 bases from J, with 14 bases between. The CDR3 sequence is 15 residues long. The V gene's germline CDR1 is SGHTS and CDR2 YDEGEE.